One and the same sample provided the 10 T cell receptor beta chains below, sequenced in a study of early T cells in non-severe SARS-CoV-2 infection. From the 5' RACE reads, TCRdb called clonotypes with MiXCR, one entry per CDR3 protein. The sample has around 29,000 distinct CDR3 sequences; roughly 5.4% are singletons. Material: whole blood. These receptors originate from an adult who was a healthcare worker with PCR-confirmed SARS-CoV-2 infection or an uninfected control (not recorded which).

This clonotype came up many times. V usage is TRBV30 and J usage is TRBJ1-3; TRBD1 is a possible D gene (5 bases). V lost 4 bases and J lost 4, with 14 bases in between. There are 14 residues in the CDR3. Germline values: CDR1 GTSNPN, CDR2 SVGIG (reference sequence). The CDR3 DNA is TGTGCCTGGAACACTGGGGGTTTAGGAAACACCATATATTTT. This sequence encodes CAWNTGGLGNTIYF.

This chain links TRBV28 with TRBJ2-7; TRBD1 might be the D (6 bases). CDR1 is MDHEN, CDR2 SYDVKM, per germline. V was trimmed by 2 bases and J by 3 bases, leaving 14 bases between them. The CDR3 extends over 15 amino acids. CDR3 region: CASSLTTGQLYEQYF. DNA of the CDR3: TGTGCCAGCAGTTTAACGACGGGACAACTCTACGAGCAGTACTTC.

This clonotype was seen repeatedly, ten times or more. The chain carries TRBV18 and TRBJ1-5; D is possibly TRBD1 (6 bases). The CDR3 runs 15 residues. Trimming cost V 5 bases and J 1 base, with 12 bases left between them. Germline CDR1 KGHSH, CDR2 LQKENI. CDR3 sequence reads: CASSSSGASNQPQHF. The DNA for the CDR3 is TGTGCCAGCTCATCCTCGGGGGCAAGCAATCAGCCCCAGCATTTT.

This clonotype was counted ten times or more. V usage is TRBV28 and J usage is TRBJ2-7; 8 bases match TRBD2. This CDR3 spans 17 amino acids. Trimming took 4 bases from V and 0 from J; bases not matched to a gene: 11. The germline gives CDR1 MDHEN, CDR2 SYDVKM. Here the CDR3 reads CASSSPFGLAASYEQYF. The DNA of the CDR3 is TGTGCCAGCAGTTCTCCTTTTGGACTAGCCGCCTCCTACGAGCAGTACTTC.

This clonotype was observed a few times. The rearrangement uses TRBV6-1 and TRBJ1-1; perhaps TRBD1 as D (6 bases). CDR3 length equals 13 residues. Trimming pared 3 bases from V and 3 bases from J, leaving 8 bases between. Germline CDR1 and CDR2: MNHNS and SASEGT. The CDR3 region has the DNA TGTGCCAGCAGTGAGGGGGCGCACACTGAAGCTTTCTTT. This codes for CASSEGAHTEAFF.

This clonotype showed up many times. The chain combines TRBV11-1 with TRBJ1-1; 8 nucleotides align to TRBD1. Germline CDR1 is SGHAT and CDR2 is FQDESV (reference sequence). Trimming took 2 bases from V and 0 from J; bases not matched to a gene: 8. The CDR3 is 17 amino acids. The DNA for the CDR3 is TGTGCCAGCAGCTTAAGGGACAGGACTTCCTTGAACACTGAAGCTTTCTTT. Translation gives CASSLRDRTSLNTEAFF.

This clonotype showed up many times. The chain is built from TRBV20-1 and TRBJ2-1; 9 bases match TRBD2. The CDR3 has 15 amino acids. Per germline, CDR1 DFQATT and CDR2 SNEGSKA (reference sequence). V was pared by 1 base and J by 5 bases, with 6 bases of the junction left unmatched. In DNA, the CDR3 is TGCAGTGCTAGAGCCGGGACTAGCCCCCACAATGAGCAGTTCTTC. Translation gives CSARAGTSPHNEQFF.

This clonotype was counted ten times or more. This chain connects TRBV29-1 to TRBJ2-5; possibly TRBD1 for D (6 bases). The length of the CDR3 is 14 residues. The germline CDR1 and CDR2 sequences are SQVTM and ANQGSEA. V was cut by 6 bases and J by 2 bases, with 16 bases left in between. The CDR3 bases are TGCAGCGTCCTCCCGACAGGACTTCAAGAGACCCAGTACTTC. Translating gives CSVLPTGLQETQYF.

This clonotype showed up many times. This chain uses TRBV28 with TRBJ2-3; perhaps TRBD1 as D (5 bases). This CDR3 contains 15 residues. The V end lost 4 bases, the J end lost 1 base, and 12 bases lay between the germline ends. Germline V gene data show CDR1 as MDHEN and CDR2 as SYDVKM. The CDR3 bases are TGTGCCAGCAGTTCAGAAGACAGACGCACAGATACGCAGTATTTT. It is translated as CASSSEDRRTDTQYF.

This clonotype was picked up many times. This chain uses TRBV10-3 with TRBJ1-5; D gene unclear. The germline gives CDR1 ENHRY, CDR2 SYGVKD. V was shortened by 0 bases and J by 5 bases, with 5 bases between the two germline ends. This CDR3 has 13 residues. CDR3 amino acids: CAISESRYQPQHF. In DNA, the CDR3 is TGTGCCATCAGTGAGTCGAGGTATCAGCCCCAGCATTTT.